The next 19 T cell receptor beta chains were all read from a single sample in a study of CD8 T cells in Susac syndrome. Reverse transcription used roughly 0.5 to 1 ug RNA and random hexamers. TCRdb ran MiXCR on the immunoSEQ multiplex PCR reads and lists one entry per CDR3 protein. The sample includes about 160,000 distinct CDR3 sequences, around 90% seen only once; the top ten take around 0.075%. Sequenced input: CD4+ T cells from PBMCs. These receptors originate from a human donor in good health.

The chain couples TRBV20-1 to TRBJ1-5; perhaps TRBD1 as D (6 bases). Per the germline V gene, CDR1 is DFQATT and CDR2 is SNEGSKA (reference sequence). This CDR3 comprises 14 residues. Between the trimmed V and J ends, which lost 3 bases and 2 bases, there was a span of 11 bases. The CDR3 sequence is CSASQGFGNQPQHF. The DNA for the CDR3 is TGCAGTGCTAGCCAGGGGTTCGGCAATCAGCCCCAGCATTTT.

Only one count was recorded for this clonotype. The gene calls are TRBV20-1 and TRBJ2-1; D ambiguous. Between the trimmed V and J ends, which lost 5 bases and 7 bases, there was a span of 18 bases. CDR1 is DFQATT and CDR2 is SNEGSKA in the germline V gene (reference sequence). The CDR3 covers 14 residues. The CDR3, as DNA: TGCAGTGCTTTCCGGGCCCTCGGAGATAATGAGCAGTTCTTC. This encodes CSAFRALGDNEQFF.

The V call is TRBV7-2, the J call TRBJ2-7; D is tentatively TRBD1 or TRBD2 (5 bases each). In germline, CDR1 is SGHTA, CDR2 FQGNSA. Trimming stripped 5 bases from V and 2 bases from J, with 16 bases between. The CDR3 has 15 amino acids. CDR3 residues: CASSPQRDGPYEQYF. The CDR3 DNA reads TGTGCCAGCAGCCCTCAACGGGACGGACCCTACGAGCAGTACTTC.

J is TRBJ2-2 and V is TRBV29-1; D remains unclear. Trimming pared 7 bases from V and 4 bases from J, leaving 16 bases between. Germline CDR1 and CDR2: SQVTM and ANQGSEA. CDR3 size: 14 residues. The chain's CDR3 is CSAGYTEPTGELFF. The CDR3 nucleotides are TGCAGCGCTGGCTACACAGAACCCACCGGGGAGCTGTTTTTT.

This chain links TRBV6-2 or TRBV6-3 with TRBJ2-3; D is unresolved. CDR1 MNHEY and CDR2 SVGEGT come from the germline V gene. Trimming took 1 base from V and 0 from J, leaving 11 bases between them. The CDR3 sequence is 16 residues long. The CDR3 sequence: CASSYWASASTDTQYF. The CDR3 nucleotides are TGTGCCAGCAGTTACTGGGCCAGCGCTAGCACAGATACGCAGTATTTT.

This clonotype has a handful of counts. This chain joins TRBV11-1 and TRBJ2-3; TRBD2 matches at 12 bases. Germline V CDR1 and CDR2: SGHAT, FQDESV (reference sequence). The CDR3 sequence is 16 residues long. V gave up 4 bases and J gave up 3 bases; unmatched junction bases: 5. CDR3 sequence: CASSSTGTSGTDTQYF. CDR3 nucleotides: TGTGCCAGCAGCTCAACCGGGACTAGCGGGACAGATACGCAGTATTTT.

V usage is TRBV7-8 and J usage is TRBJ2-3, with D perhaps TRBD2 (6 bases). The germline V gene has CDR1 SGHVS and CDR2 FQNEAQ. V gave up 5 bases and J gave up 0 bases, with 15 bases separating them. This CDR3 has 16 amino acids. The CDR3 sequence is CASSPRTTHSTDTQYF. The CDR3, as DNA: TGTGCCAGCAGCCCTCGGACTACTCATAGCACAGATACGCAGTATTTT.

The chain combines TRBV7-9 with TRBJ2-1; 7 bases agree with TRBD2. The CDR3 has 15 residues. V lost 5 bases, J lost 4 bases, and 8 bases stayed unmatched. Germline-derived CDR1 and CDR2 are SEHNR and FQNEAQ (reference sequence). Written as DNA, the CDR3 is TGTGCCAGCAGCCACCGCGGTAGCGGGTACAATGAGCAGTTCTTC. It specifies CASSHRGSGYNEQFF.

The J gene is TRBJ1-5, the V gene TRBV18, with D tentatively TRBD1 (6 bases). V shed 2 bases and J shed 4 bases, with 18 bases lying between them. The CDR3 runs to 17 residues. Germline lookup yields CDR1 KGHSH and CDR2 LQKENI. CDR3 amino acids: CASSPSVPGVGNQPQHF. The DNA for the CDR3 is TGTGCCAGCTCACCAAGTGTTCCAGGGGTCGGTAATCAGCCCCAGCATTTT.

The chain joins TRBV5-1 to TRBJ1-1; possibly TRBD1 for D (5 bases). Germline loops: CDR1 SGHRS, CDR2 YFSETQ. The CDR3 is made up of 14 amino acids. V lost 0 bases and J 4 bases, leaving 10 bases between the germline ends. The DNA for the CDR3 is TGCGCCAGCAGCTTGGAACAGGCGGGCACTGAAGCTTTCTTT. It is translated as CASSLEQAGTEAFF. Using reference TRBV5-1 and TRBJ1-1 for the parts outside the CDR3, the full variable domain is KAGVTQTPRYLIKTRGQQVTLSCSPISGHRSVSWYQQTPGQGLQFLFEYFSETQRNKGNFPGRFSGRQFSNSRSEMNVSTLELGDSALYLCASSLEQAGTEAFFGQGTRLTVV.

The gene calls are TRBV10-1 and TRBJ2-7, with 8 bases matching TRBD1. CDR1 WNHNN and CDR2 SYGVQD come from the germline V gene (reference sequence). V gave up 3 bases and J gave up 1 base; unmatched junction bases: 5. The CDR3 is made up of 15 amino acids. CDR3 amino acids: CASSDPGTGSYEQYF. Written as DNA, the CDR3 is TGCGCCAGCAGTGATCCTGGGACAGGTTCCTACGAGCAGTACTTC.

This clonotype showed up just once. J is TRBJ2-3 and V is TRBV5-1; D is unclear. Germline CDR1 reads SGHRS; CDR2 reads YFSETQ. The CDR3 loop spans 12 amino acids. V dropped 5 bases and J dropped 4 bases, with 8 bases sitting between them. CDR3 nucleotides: TGCGCCAGCAGGGTATCGGCAGATACGCAGTATTTT. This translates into CASRVSADTQYF.

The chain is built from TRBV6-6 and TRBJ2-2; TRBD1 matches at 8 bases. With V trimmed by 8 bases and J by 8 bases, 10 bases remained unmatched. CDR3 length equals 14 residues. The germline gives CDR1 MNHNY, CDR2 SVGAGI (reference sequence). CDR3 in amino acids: CASLRDRRIGELFF. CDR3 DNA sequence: TGTGCCAGCCTACGGGACAGGCGCATAGGGGAGCTGTTTTTT.

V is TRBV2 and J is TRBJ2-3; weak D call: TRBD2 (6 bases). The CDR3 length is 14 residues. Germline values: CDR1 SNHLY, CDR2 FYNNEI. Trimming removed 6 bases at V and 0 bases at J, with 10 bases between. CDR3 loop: CASRLALSTDTQYF. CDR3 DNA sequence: TGTGCCAGCAGGCTAGCGCTTAGCACAGATACGCAGTATTTT.

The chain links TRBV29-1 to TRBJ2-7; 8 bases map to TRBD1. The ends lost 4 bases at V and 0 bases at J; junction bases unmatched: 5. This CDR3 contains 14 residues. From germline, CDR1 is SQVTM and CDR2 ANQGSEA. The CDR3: CSVGDRLSSYEQYF. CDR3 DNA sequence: TGCAGCGTTGGGGACAGGCTAAGCTCCTACGAGCAGTACTTC.

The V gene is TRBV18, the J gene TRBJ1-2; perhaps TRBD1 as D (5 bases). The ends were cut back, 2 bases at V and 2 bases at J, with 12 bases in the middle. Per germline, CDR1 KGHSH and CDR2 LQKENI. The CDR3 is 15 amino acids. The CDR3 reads CASSPVQDINYGYTF. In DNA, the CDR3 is TGTGCCAGCTCACCAGTACAGGATATAAACTATGGCTACACCTTC.

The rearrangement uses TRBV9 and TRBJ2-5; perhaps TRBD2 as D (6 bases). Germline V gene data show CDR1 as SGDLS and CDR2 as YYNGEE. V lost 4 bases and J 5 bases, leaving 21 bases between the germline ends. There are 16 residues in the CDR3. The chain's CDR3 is CASSRPTTRELETQYF. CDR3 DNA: TGTGCCAGCAGCAGACCTACCACCCGGGAGTTGGAGACCCAGTACTTC.

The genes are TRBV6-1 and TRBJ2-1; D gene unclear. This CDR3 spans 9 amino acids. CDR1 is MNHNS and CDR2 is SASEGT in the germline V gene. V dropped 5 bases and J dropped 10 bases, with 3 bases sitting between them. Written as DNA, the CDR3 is TGTGCCAGCAGTCCAGAGCAGTTCTTC. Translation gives CASSPEQFF.

The CDR3 here is CASSLVEGLGYGYTF. The CDR3 DNA follows: TGTGCCAGCAGCTTAGTAGAGGGGTTGGGATATGGCTACACCTTC. The chain employs TRBV7-9 and TRBJ1-2, with a tentative D call TRBD1 (5 bases). There are 15 residues in the CDR3. In germline, CDR1 is SEHNR, CDR2 FQNEAQ (reference sequence). V lost 1 base, J lost 5 bases, and 14 bases lay in between.